The rows below give T cell receptor beta chains drawn from one sample of a study of siplizumab effects on memory and regulatory T cells. The assay was immunoSEQ multiplex PCR, and TCRdb's table has in-frame clones only and misses some. The sample gives 15,000 to 20,000 clones, roughly 49% of which show up once; nearly 5% is in the top ten. These receptors' targets are unknown. The sequencing sample was made of CFSE-low (dividing) CD4+ T cells sorted from an allogeneic mixed lymphocyte reaction. Receptors were obtained from a human donor in good health; the cells came from an allogeneic mixed lymphocyte reaction. Both conserved end residues are part of each CDR3. The order of the fields is V gene, J gene, D gene, clone size, CDR3 DNA, CDR3 protein. A D gene is named only where the DNA matches it firmly. The size entry is marked missing in some rows and otherwise reads once, few, many or a size class.

>TRBV5-1|TRBJ2-1|.|few
TGCGCCAGCAGCTTGGGGCGAGGGGATTACCATGAGCAGTTCTTC
CASSLGRGDYHEQFF
>TRBV7-2|TRBJ2-7|.|medium-sized
TGTGCCAGCAGCTACGGACCAACCTACTACGAGCAGTACTTC
CASSYGPTYYEQYF
>TRBV7-9|TRBJ2-3|.|.
TGTGCCAGCAGTATCCAGGGCACAGATACGCAGTATTTT
CASSIQGTDTQYF
>TRBV6-1|TRBJ2-5|.|few
TGTGCCAGCAGTGGAATCGGGACACCTGCCCAAGAGACCCAGTACTTC
CASSGIGTPAQETQYF
>TRBV9|TRBJ1-2|.|.
TGTGCCAGCAGCGGAACAAACTATGGCTACACCTTC
CASSGTNYGYTF
>TRBV6-6|TRBJ1-6|.|.
TGTGCCAGCAGTTATGCCAGGGCTTATAATTCACCCCTCCACTTT
CASSYARAYNSPLHF
>TRBV25-1|TRBJ1-1|TRBD1|.
TGTGCCACCCAAACCCCGGGACAGTCTTTCTCTTTCTTT
CATQTPGQSFSFF
>TRBV7-7|TRBJ2-7|.|medium-sized
TGTGCCAGCAGCCCGAGACAGTTTGCCTACGAGCAGTACTTC
CASSPRQFAYEQYF
>TRBV4-2|TRBJ2-7|.|.
TGTGCCAGCAGCCAAGATCTTGGGGACGAGCAGTACTTC
CASSQDLGDEQYF
>TRBV6-1|TRBJ2-7|.|.
TGTGCCAGCAGTGAAGCTTGGGCCGCGCCCTACGAGCAGTACTTC
CASSEAWAAPYEQYF
>TRBV10-3|TRBJ2-2|TRBD2|.
TGTGCCTCCTCGGGGGGGGCGTCCACCGGGGAGCTGTTTTTT
CASSGGASTGELFF
>TRBV7-6|TRBJ1-1|.|.
TGTGCCAGCAGCTTAGCAGGGACGAACACTGAAGCTTTCTTT
CASSLAGTNTEAFF
>TRBV7-3|TRBJ2-3|.|.
TGTGCCAGCAGCTCGCAATGGGCAGATACGCAGTATTTT
CASSSQWADTQYF
>TRBV6-6|TRBJ1-4|TRBD1|.
TGTGCCACCACTAAAACAGGGGTTGAAAAACTGTTTTTT
CATTKTGVEKLFF
>TRBV6-1|TRBJ1-6|.|.
TGTGCCAGCAGTCCACAGGACGGCTATAATTCACCCCTCCACTTT
CASSPQDGYNSPLHF
>TRBV7-9|TRBJ2-5|.|.
TGTGCCAGCAGCCCGTTTAGTATTGAGACCCAGTACTTC
CASSPFSIETQYF
>TRBV5-1|TRBJ1-2|TRBD1|few
TGCGCCAGCGACGACCTCGGGACAGGACATGGCTACACCTTC
CASDDLGTGHGYTF
>TRBV7-2|TRBJ1-2|TRBD1|few
TGTGCCAGCAGCAATACTTCCGGGACAGGGATTGGAGGCTACACCTTC
CASSNTSGTGIGGYTF
>TRBV5-5|TRBJ1-6|.|.
TGTGCCAGCAGCCGGGACGCCGCACCCCTCTATAATTCACCCCTCCACTTT
CASSRDAAPLYNSPLHF
>TRBV7-3|TRBJ1-5|.|.
TGTGCCAGCAGCCGGGACGTCAATCAGCCCCAGCATTTT
CASSRDVNQPQHF